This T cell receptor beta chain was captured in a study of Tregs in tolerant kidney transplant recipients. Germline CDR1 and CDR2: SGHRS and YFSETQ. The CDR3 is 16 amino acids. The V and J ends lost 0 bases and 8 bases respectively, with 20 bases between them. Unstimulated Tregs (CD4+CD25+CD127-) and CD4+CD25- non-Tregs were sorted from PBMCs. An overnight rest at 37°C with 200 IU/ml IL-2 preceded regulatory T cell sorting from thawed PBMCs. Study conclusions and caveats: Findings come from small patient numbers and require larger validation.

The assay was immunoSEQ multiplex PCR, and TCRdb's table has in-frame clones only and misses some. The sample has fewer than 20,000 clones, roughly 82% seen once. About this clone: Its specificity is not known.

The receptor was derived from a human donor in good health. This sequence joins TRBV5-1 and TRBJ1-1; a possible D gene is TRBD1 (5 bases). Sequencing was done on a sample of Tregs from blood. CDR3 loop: CASSLDLGLPGEEAFF. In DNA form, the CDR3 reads TGCGCCAGCAGCTTGGATCTCGGACTTCCGGGGGAGGAAGCTTTCTTT.